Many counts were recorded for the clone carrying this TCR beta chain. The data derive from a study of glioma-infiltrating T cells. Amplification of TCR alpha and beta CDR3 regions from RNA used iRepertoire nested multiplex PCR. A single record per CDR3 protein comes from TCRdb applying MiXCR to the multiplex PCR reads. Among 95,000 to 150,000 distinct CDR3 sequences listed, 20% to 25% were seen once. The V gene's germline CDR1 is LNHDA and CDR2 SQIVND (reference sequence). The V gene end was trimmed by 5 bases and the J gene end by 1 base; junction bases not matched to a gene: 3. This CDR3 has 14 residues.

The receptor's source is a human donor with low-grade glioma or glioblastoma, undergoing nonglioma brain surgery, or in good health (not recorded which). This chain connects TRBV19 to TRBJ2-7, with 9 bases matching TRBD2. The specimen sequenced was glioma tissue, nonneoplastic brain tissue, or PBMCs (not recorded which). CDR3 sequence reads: CASSSSGISYEQYF. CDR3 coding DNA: TGTGCCAGTAGTTCTAGCGGGATTTCCTACGAGCAGTACTTC.